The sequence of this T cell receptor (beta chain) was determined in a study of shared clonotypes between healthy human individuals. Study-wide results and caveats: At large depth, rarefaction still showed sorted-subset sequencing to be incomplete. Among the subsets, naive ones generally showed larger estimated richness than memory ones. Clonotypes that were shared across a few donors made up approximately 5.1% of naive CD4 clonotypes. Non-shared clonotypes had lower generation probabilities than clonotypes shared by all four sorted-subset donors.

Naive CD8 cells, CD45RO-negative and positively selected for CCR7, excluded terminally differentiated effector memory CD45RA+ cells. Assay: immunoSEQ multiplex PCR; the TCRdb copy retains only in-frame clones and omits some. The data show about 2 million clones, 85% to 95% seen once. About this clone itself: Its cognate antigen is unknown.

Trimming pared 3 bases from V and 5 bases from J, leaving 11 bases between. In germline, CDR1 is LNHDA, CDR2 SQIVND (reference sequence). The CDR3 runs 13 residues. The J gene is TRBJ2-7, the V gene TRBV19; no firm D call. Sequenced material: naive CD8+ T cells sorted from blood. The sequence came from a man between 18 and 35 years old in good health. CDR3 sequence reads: CASSIYGFDEQYF. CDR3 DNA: TGTGCCAGTAGTATCTATGGGTTTGACGAGCAGTACTTC.